A single sample is the source of the 26 T cell receptor beta chains below, sequenced in a study of blood T cells in healthy people across ages. Then a second PCR, running about 6 to 11 cycles, was carried out with a sample-barcoded 5' primer and a J-beta primer mix. TCRdb re-derived calls from the 5' RACE reads in MiXCR, one entry per CDR3 protein. The sample comprises 540,000 or so distinct CDR3 sequences, around 24% of which are singletons, and just under 9% rests with the top ten. This sample also appeared in a second study, on T cells of mothers and their children.

Sequencing was carried out using blood. These receptor sequences come from a boy between 10 and 17 years old in good health.

V is TRBV7-9 and J is TRBJ1-5; no definite D call. The germline gives CDR1 SEHNR, CDR2 FQNEAQ (reference sequence). The CDR3 spans 16 residues. Trimming shortened V by 4 bases and J by 0 bases, and 13 bases separated the two germline ends. The CDR3 region is CASSSGSNYSNQPQHF. DNA for the CDR3: TGTGCCAGCAGCTCGGGCTCCAATTATAGCAATCAGCCCCAGCATTTT.

This clonotype was recorded a few times. A junction end diverges from the germline sequence, so it may reflect a read error. The CDR3 region is CASRRESYELYF. The CDR3 DNA sequence: TGTGCCAGTCGAAGGGAATCCTACGAGCTGTACTTC. The V gene is TRBV12-3 or TRBV12-4, the J gene TRBJ2-7; D ambiguous. There are 12 residues in the CDR3.

In its sample, this clonotype was seen a few times. The chain uses TRBV30 and TRBJ2-1, with D possibly being TRBD2 (6 bases). CDR1 is GTSNPN and CDR2 is SVGIG in the germline V gene (reference sequence). The CDR3 runs 17 residues. V was shortened by 0 bases and J by 0 bases, with 15 bases between the two germline ends. CDR3 nucleotide sequence: TGTGCCTGGAGTGTATTAAGGTCCGGGGGCTCCTACAATGAGCAGTTCTTC. It codes for CAWSVLRSGGSYNEQFF.

In this sample, this clonotype turned up a few times. The J gene is TRBJ1-1, the V gene TRBV13; 7 positions agree with TRBD1. With 5 bases clipped from V and 6 bases from J, the junction kept 6 bases outside the gene matches. The CDR3 sequence is 13 residues long. Germline V gives CDR1 PRHDT, CDR2 FYEKMQ (reference sequence). The CDR3 coding sequence is TGTGCCAGCAGCCGGACAGGACTCGCTGAAGCTTTCTTT. It specifies CASSRTGLAEAFF.

As to this clonotype: The junction departs from the called germline gene at one end, perhaps through a read error. The chain combines TRBV7-2 with TRBJ2-7; TRBD1 agrees at 7 bases. CDR1 SGHTA and CDR2 FQGNSA come from the germline V gene. This CDR3 region has 14 residues. The CDR3 region is CASGLKTGMYEQYF. CDR3 bases: TGTGCCAGCGGCTTAAAGACAGGGATGTACGAGCAGTACTTC.

The gene calls are TRBV4-3 and TRBJ2-3, with no clear D. Germline lookup yields CDR1 LGHNA and CDR2 YSLEER. V dropped 4 bases and J dropped 2 bases, with 13 bases sitting between them. The CDR3 sequence is 15 residues long. CDR3 DNA sequence: TGCGCCAGCAGCCTCCTAAGGACCTCCACAGATACGCAGTATTTT. It codes for CASSLLRTSTDTQYF.

This clonotype was counted once. This rearrangement joins TRBV14 to TRBJ2-3; TRBD2 aligns across 10 bases. The CDR3 is 16 residues long. Trimming cost V 4 bases and J 2 bases; bases outside gene matches: 6. Looked up from germline, CDR1 is SGHDN and CDR2 is FVKESK. CDR3 DNA sequence: TGTGCCAGCAGCCGCACCGGACTAGCGGACACAGATACGCAGTATTTT. This sequence encodes CASSRTGLADTDTQYF. Full variable domain (missing parts from reference TRBV14 and TRBJ2-3): EAGVTQFPSHSVIEKGQTVTLRCDPISGHDNLYWYRRVMGKEIKFLLHFVKESKQDESGMPNNRFLAERTGGTYSTLKVQPAELEDSGVYFCASSRTGLADTDTQYFGPGTRLTVL.

This clonotype was counted between two and nine times. The junction departs from germline at one end; a sequencing error may be responsible. This chain joins TRBV7-2 and TRBJ2-1; D gene unclear. Germline CDR1 SGHTA, CDR2 FQGNSA. The CDR3 spans 13 residues. This CDR3 is CASSAISHNEQFF. In nucleotides, the CDR3 is TGTGCCAGCAGCGCAATCTCCCACAATGAGCAGTTCTTC.

Many counts were recorded for this clonotype. The chain has TRBV4-1 and TRBJ2-7, with D hard to call. CDR1 is MGHRA and CDR2 is YSYEKL in the germline V gene. This CDR3 is 13 amino acids long. The V gene lost 1 base and the J gene lost 0 bases, with 4 bases spanning the gap. This CDR3 reads CASSQGSSYEQYF. The CDR3 DNA sequence: TGCGCCAGCAGCCAAGGGTCCTCCTACGAGCAGTACTTC.

This clonotype was observed a single time. Here the CDR3 reads CASSLKRGGAYGYTF. In nucleotides, the CDR3 is TGCGCCAGCAGCTTGAAACGTGGGGGCGCCTATGGCTACACCTTC. The chain couples TRBV5-1 to TRBJ1-2; D is perhaps TRBD1 (6 bases). Germline loops: CDR1 SGHRS, CDR2 YFSETQ. V was trimmed by 1 base and J by 4 bases, leaving 14 bases between them. The CDR3 extends over 15 amino acids.

This clonotype showed up just a few times. V gene TRBV2 combines with J gene TRBJ1-2; maybe TRBD1 (6 bases). CDR3 length equals 14 residues. Germline V gene lookup returns CDR1 SNHLY and CDR2 FYNNEI. V was cut by 7 bases and J by 7 bases, with 19 bases left in between. The CDR3 loop is CASKISTGGLGYTF. The DNA of the CDR3 is TGTGCCAGCAAGATATCGACAGGTGGTCTTGGCTACACCTTC. The full variable domain, with the rest looked up from reference TRBV2 and TRBJ1-2, is EPEVTQTPSHQVTQMGQEVILRCVPISNHLYFYWYRQILGQKVEFLVSFYNNEISEKSEIFDDQFSVERPDGSNFTLKIRSTKLEDSAMYFCASKISTGGLGYTFGSGTRLTVV.

V is TRBV29-1 and J is TRBJ2-5, with D unclear. The J call may not be correct, given that the DNA end is closer to TRBJ2-7. This CDR3 is built from 12 residues. Looked up from germline, CDR1 is SQVTM and CDR2 is ANQGSEA. The CDR3 nucleotides are TGCAGCGTTGATCGACTGCCGACCGAGCAGTACTTC. Amino acids: CSVDRLPTEQYF.

The chain combines TRBV4-1 with TRBJ2-1; 7 bases are shared with TRBD2. Germline V lookup: CDR1 MGHRA, CDR2 YSYEKL. This CDR3 has 16 residues. Unmatched junction bases numbered 15, after V lost 4 bases and J lost 9 bases. CDR3 nucleotides: TGCGCCAGCAGCCTAACAGGACTCAAACCGGGGGGTGAGCAGTTCTTC. Its protein is CASSLTGLKPGGEQFF.

There are a few counts of this clonotype. This chain connects TRBV11-2 to TRBJ2-7; TRBD2 aligns across 11 bases. The tail of the sequence fits TRBJ2-1 better, so the J call may be wrong. The CDR3 has 17 amino acids. Germline CDR1 SGHAT, CDR2 FQNNGV. The CDR3 region has the DNA TGTGCCAGCAGCCCACACAGGACTAGCGGGTTCCGGGATGAGCAGTTCTTC. This sequence encodes CASSPHRTSGFRDEQFF.

J is TRBJ1-1 and V is TRBV7-8, with unresolved D. Trimming removed 0 bases from V and 4 bases from J, with 12 bases in between. The CDR3 sequence is 15 residues long. The germline gives CDR1 SGHVS, CDR2 FQNEAQ. CDR3 bases: TGTGCCAGCAGCTTAGCACGGCCGGGGTTCACTGAAGCTTTCTTT. Protein product: CASSLARPGFTEAFF.

This clonotype was recorded a few times. V usage is TRBV28 and J usage is TRBJ2-5, with TRBD2 matching over 10 bases. The better agreement between TRBJ2-7 and the DNA end casts doubt on the J call. Germline CDR1 reads MDHEN; CDR2 reads SYDVKM. This CDR3 spans 18 amino acids. In DNA, the CDR3 is TGTGCCAGCAGCCGAGGGACTAGCGCTGATTATAGCTCCTACGAGCAGTACTTC. Its translation: CASSRGTSADYSSYEQYF.

The chain couples TRBV20-1 to TRBJ2-1; 8 positions match TRBD2. Trimming cost V 6 bases and J 3 bases; bases outside gene matches: 10. The CDR3 length is 15 residues. Germline V gene data show CDR1 as DFQATT and CDR2 as SNEGSKA (reference sequence). In DNA form, the CDR3 reads TGCAGTGCGGGCACAGCGGGAGTTGACTACAATGAGCAGTTCTTC. Protein: CSAGTAGVDYNEQFF.

This clonotype was seen a few times. V is TRBV12-3 or TRBV12-4 and J is TRBJ2-1; 8 nucleotides line up with TRBD1. The V segment lost 5 bases and the J segment 0 bases; nucleotides outside the gene matches: 6. CDR3 length: 16 residues. In nucleotides, the CDR3 is TGTGCCAGCAGTCTCGGACAGGGATCCTCCTACAATGAGCAGTTCTTC. The encoded protein is CASSLGQGSSYNEQFF.

This clonotype showed up just a few times. The chain employs TRBV29-1 and TRBJ2-5, with D perhaps being TRBD1 or TRBD2 (6 bases each). The end of the DNA is better explained by TRBJ2-1, so the J call may be wrong. Germline V lookup: CDR1 SQVTM, CDR2 ANQGSEA. The CDR3 runs 14 residues. CDR3 region: CSVELGGGGNEQFF. In DNA, the CDR3 is TGCAGCGTTGAGTTGGGGGGCGGCGGGAATGAGCAGTTCTTC.

This clonotype was observed once. The gene calls are TRBV12-3 or TRBV12-4 and TRBJ2-3; 14 bases agree with TRBD2. Losses at the gene ends were 1 base for V and 6 bases for J; bases not matched to a gene: 6. This CDR3 has 17 amino acids. CDR3 residues: CASSLGLAGGPSDTQYF. As DNA, the CDR3 is TGTGCCAGCAGTTTAGGACTAGCGGGGGGGCCTAGCGATACGCAGTATTTT.

The chain carries TRBV6-5 and TRBJ1-2; D is unresolved. Germline CDR1 is MNHEY and CDR2 is SVGAGI. V was pared by 6 bases and J by 2 bases, with 10 bases between. This CDR3 spans 13 amino acids. For the CDR3, the DNA is TGTGCCAGCAGGCGACAAGAAAACTATGGCTACACCTTC. Amino acids: CASRRQENYGYTF.

This clonotype appeared a few times. In DNA form, the CDR3 reads TGTGCCACCAGGGAGACCTTTAGCGGACCGGGTAATGAGCAGTTCTTC. The encoded protein is CATRETFSGPGNEQFF. V usage is TRBV24-1 and J usage is TRBJ2-1, with a tentative D call TRBD2 (6 bases). Germline CDR1 reads KGHDR; CDR2 reads SFDVKD. CDR3 length equals 16 residues. V lost 7 bases and J lost 7, with 22 bases in between.

Ten or more counts support this clonotype. DNA of the CDR3: TGTGCCAGCAGACGGGACTCCACAGATACGCAGTATTTT. Its protein is CASRRDSTDTQYF. The chain uses TRBV28 and TRBJ2-3; D perhaps matches TRBD2 (6 bases). Germline V gives CDR1 MDHEN, CDR2 SYDVKM. The CDR3 runs 13 residues. The ends were cut back, 6 bases at V and 2 bases at J, with 9 bases in the middle.

The rearrangement joins TRBV28 to TRBJ2-7; D possibly corresponds to TRBD1 (6 bases). CDR3 length equals 14 residues. CDR1 and CDR2 (germline): MDHEN, SYDVKM. Trimming took 8 bases from V and 4 from J, leaving 18 bases between them. CDR3 residues: CASGGLRGRYEQYF. Here the CDR3 DNA reads TGTGCCAGCGGTGGACTCAGGGGTCGTTACGAGCAGTACTTC.

This chain uses TRBV6-1 with TRBJ2-1, with 10 nucleotides matching TRBD2. This CDR3 has 15 residues. Germline V gene sequence: CDR1 MNHNS, CDR2 SASEGT. Trimming cost V 5 bases and J 6 bases; bases outside gene matches: 7. CDR3 sequence reads: CASSRLAGLSNEQFF. DNA for the CDR3: TGTGCCAGCAGTAGACTAGCGGGCCTCAGCAATGAGCAGTTCTTC.

The rearrangement uses TRBV7-6 and TRBJ2-7; 7 bases line up with TRBD2. CDR1 is SGHVS, CDR2 FNYEAQ, per germline. The CDR3 contains 15 residues. Trimming at V came to 5 bases and at J to 4 bases, leaving 11 bases not matched to a gene. DNA of the CDR3: TGTGCCAGCAGCAAAGAGGCGGCGGGGGTATACGAGCAGTACTTC. It is translated as CASSKEAAGVYEQYF.